This TCR beta chain originates from a study of control samples from healthy donors and cancer patients. Data came from immunoSEQ multiplex PCR; TCRdb stores just in-frame clones and leaves some out. The sample lists 95,000 to 130,000 clones, more than 70% occurring once. The CDR3 loop spans 14 amino acids. The V end was cut by 4 bases, the J end by 5 bases, with 15 bases between. Germline loops: CDR1 SGHTA, CDR2 FQGNSA. The material sequenced was blood. The gene calls are TRBV7-2 and TRBJ2-7; TRBD1 is a possible D gene (6 bases). This TCR was sampled from a woman in her 70s in good health. CDR3 in DNA: TGTGCCAGCAGCTCAAACAGGGTCCGGGACGAGCAGTACTTC. Its protein is CASSSNRVRDEQYF. Variable domain in full (rest from reference TRBV7-2 and TRBJ2-7): GAGVSQSPSNKVTEKGKDVELRCDPISGHTALYWYRQSLGQGLEFLIYFQGNSAPDKSGLPSDRFSAERTGGSVSTLTIQRTQQEDSAVYLCASSSNRVRDEQYFGPGTRLTVT.